The clone carrying this T cell receptor (beta chain) was observed a handful of times. Its antigen is not known. The germline V gene has CDR1 DFQATT and CDR2 SNEGSKA (reference sequence). There are 15 residues in the CDR3. J was trimmed by 3 bases and V by 0 bases; bases with no gene match: 5. This specimen comes from a study of T cells after yellow fever vaccination. General study findings and limits: Most primary-vaccination clones reappeared after the booster (approximately 95% CD4, 88% CD8).

Template-switching 5'RACE yielded the TCR cDNA; a universal primer site and UMIs were added in the process. TCRdb re-derived calls from the 5' RACE reads in MiXCR, one entry per CDR3 protein. Altogether around 590,000 distinct CDR3 sequences are present, 9% to 15% being singletons, with the ten largest covering 15%. Sequences were derived from PBMCs, sampled on the day of the yellow fever booster vaccination. The chain links TRBV20-1 to TRBJ2-7; TRBD2 aligns across 10 bases. The sequence came from a man aged 25 to 45 who received the YFV17D yellow fever vaccine. The CDR3 loop is CSARDLTSGYYEQYF. Here the CDR3 DNA reads TGCAGTGCTAGAGATTTGACTAGCGGGTACTACGAGCAGTACTTC.